This T cell receptor beta chain emerged from a study of cytomegalovirus exposure and HLA in healthy donors. TCRdb's copy holds only in-frame clones and misses some; the assay was immunoSEQ multiplex PCR. The sample lists 180,000 or so clones; approximately 86% were seen once. The V gene end was trimmed by 4 bases and the J gene end by 6 bases; junction bases not matched to a gene: 7. Germline loops: CDR1 SGHRS, CDR2 YFSETQ. The CDR3 runs 13 residues. Study-level findings and limits: Over 150 TCR beta chains were listed as cytomegalovirus-associated. There were a few CMV-associated chains whose specificity for CMV antigens was confirmed in vitro.

Comment on this clone: Antigen: not known.

Among the roughly 110 subjects of the validation cohort, separate from the roughly 600-subject first cohort, were the donors. Sequencing was done on a sample of PBMCs. The receptor was derived from a man between 25 and 39 years old in good health and CMV-seropositive. This chain joins TRBV5-1 and TRBJ2-7; 7 nucleotides line up with TRBD1. In DNA, the CDR3 is TGCGCCAGCAGCCTAGGACAGGTGGGCGAGCAGTACTTC. Protein product: CASSLGQVGEQYF.